The T cell receptor (beta chain) described here comes from a study of cytomegalovirus exposure and HLA in healthy donors (dated by TCRdb to 2017 to 2019). Describing the broader study: In an earlier analysis of fewer than 750 of the donors, 250 to 300 Gb of sequence data and 120 million or so unique TCR beta sequences from 180 million or so T cells were reported. Roughly 320 gigabases of sequencing data and roughly 81 million unique TCR sequences made up an early release that covered fewer than 650 HLA-typed donors. Among the roughly 400 genotyped donors, approximately 82% belonged to the genetic ancestry cluster associated with self-reported Caucasian donors. The study aimed to test whether signatures of past pathogen exposure could be identified by cataloging public T cell receptors. Using immunosequencing, the study profiled T cell repertoires from 500 to 800 subjects and related those repertoires to cytomegalovirus serostatus. Along with the approximately 600-subject first cohort, a separate validation cohort of roughly 110 different subjects was used. To predict cytomegalovirus infection status, the study combined high-throughput TCR immunosequencing, statistical association of individual TCRs with disease status, and machine learning. To study patterns of TCR occurrence, a later analysis re-analyzed previously published TCR beta repertoires from around 670 donors and added high-resolution HLA genotyping. In the later analysis, no new phenotypic data were used to find candidate immune exposures; instead, reliance was placed on TCR beta sequences and their occurrence across donors. An earlier analysis of 587 of the donors used high-throughput TCR beta sequencing to judge whether each TCR beta V gene segment behaved as functional or pseudogenic. Donor age, sex, ethnicity and CMV serostatus were collected together with the repertoire data. A later genetic analysis took genome-wide SNP genotypes for 398 of the 666 donors and used that subset as a discovery cohort. All discovery cohort repertoires had been generated on a single sequencing platform. Both class I and class II loci were covered by HLA typing, at four-digit resolution. Typing coverage differed by locus: A, B, C, DRB1 and DQB1 were typed in roughly 620-630 donors, DQA1 in 522, DPA1 in 606, and DPB1 in 472. About five DR-DQ haplotypes were treated as single units for association and clustering because of strong linkage in the cohort. Among 398 genotyped donors of the cohort, an average of around 250,000 unique TCR beta nucleotide sequences was sequenced per donor, of which 15% to 20% were non-productive.

Summary of the overall study and its limitations: Across donors, most TCR sequences were observed very rarely, whereas some public TCRs were present in many individuals. Only TCR beta chains were sequenced in this cohort, and the absence of alpha or paired-chain data limited detectable features. In both the original and validation cohorts, the classifier was reported to diagnose cytomegalovirus status with high specificity and sensitivity. A later analysis found that most CMV-associated TCR beta chains appeared HLA-restricted, with HLA associations seemingly driven largely by CMV exposure. A cluster of highly shared sequence variants was judged likely to represent a technical artifact of the sequencing pipeline. Linkage disequilibrium might explain the correlated functional status among segregating V segments, but an unknown experimental factor could not be excluded. The authors suggested that the approach could potentially be generalized to other disease states and immunological phenotypes. In vitro tests confirmed that three of the cytomegalovirus-associated TCR beta chains recognize cytomegalovirus antigens. In the study, around 150 TCR beta chains were listed as associated with cytomegalovirus. According to a later analysis, TCR association rates differed among HLA loci, with DRB1 alleles showing the most associated TCRs and HLA-C alleles showing the fewest. Fewer than 20 rarely observed V segments, including chromosome 9 orphons, were excluded from the earlier analysis of several hundred of the donors because counts were too low. A further reported finding was that TCR beta sequences accurately predicted the HLA-A and HLA-B alleles for most subjects in the first cohort. Compared with equally common non-associated chains, HLA-associated TCR beta chains in a later analysis were more clonally expanded and had lower generation probabilities. According to a later analysis, parvovirus B19, influenza, CMV and Epstein-Barr virus appeared linked to several top co-occurrence clusters. In a later genetic analysis, fewer N-insertions in productive TCRs were reported among donors in an Asian-associated ancestry cluster than the approximately 710-donor mean. In an earlier analysis of approximately 600 of the donors, most TCR beta V segments were observed in productive rearrangements about 87% or about 30% of the time, broadly matching IMGT annotations. The only immune exposure information available for the cohort was CMV serostatus. The presence/absence analyses assumed that sequencing depth was roughly uniform across donors, and that assumption may not be true. Because some donors lacked HLA typing at each locus, the association tests relied only on the typed subset. Assigning TCR associations to individual alleles was difficult when HLA alleles, especially DR and DQ, strongly co-occurred. In a later genetic analysis, a missense DCLRE1C variant was associated with V-gene and J-gene trimming of TCR beta chains, and the association was replicated in an independent cohort. At a false discovery rate of 0.05, a later analysis linked about 16,000 TCR beta sequences to specific HLA alleles.

Receptor amplification or capture employed the immunoSEQ multiplex PCR assay. A mixture of 60 forward primers for TCR Vbeta segments and 13 reverse primers for TCR Jbeta segments was used in the multiplex PCR. The CDR3 region of rearranged TCR beta genes was amplified from genomic DNA with a multiplex PCR assay. The amplified TCR beta libraries were sequenced on the Illumina HiSeq System as 87-base-pair reads. The study's processing was this. Across the roughly 600 repertoires, a later analysis counted 80 million or so unique TCR beta chains, around 11 million of which were shared by at least two donors. A nearest-neighbor algorithm error-corrected the raw reads and collapsed the reads into unique sequences, merging closely related sequences to remove PCR and sequencing errors. To assign V, D and J gene segments, CDR3 sequences were aligned to IMGT reference sequences. For a sequence to be retained, at least a six-nucleotide match to both a V gene segment and a J gene segment was required. Rearrangements were classified as productive when the CDR3 lacked stop codons and remained in frame with V and J, and all other rearrangements were classified as non-productive. Following IMGT convention, CDR3 was defined as the stretch from the second conserved V-encoded cysteine up to the conserved J-encoded phenylalanine. The earlier analysis of 500 to 600 of the donors excluded sequences that lacked an unambiguous match to a single V gene segment. In an earlier analysis of several hundred of the donors, V segments were called functional above 56.7% productive rearrangements and were called segregating when the between-donor standard deviation exceeded 5%. To diagnose cytomegalovirus status from the catalog of TCR beta chain sequences, a statistical classification framework was built. V and J gene assignment, in a later analysis, came from comparing TCR nucleotide sequences with IMGT/GENE-DB human TR gene sequences. Using the TCRdist pipeline, a later analysis assigned CDR3 sequences along with most-parsimonious VDJ recombination scenarios. In a later analysis, each TCR beta chain was defined by its CDR3 amino acid sequence together with its V-gene family, and reads lacking a unique V-gene family were excluded. A later analysis removed several hundred highly shared, low-generation-probability nucleotide sequences to deal with suspected cross-contamination and a sequencing artifact. For each public chain, a later analysis derived a clonal expansion index from normalized ranks of inferred template counts within each repertoire. A later analysis computed generation probabilities with a VDJ recombination model fitted to out-of-frame rearrangements, and checked the results against IGoR. Hypergeometric tests were used in a later analysis to score TCR-TCR, TCR-HLA and TCR-CMV co-occurrence, with a repertoire-size bias correction applied to the TCR pairs. False discovery rates were estimated in a later analysis by permuting HLA or CMV assignments 20 times. In a later analysis, co-occurring TCRs were grouped using DBSCAN, and TCRdist sequence similarity was added for clustering within HLA-allele-positive subsets. Repertoires with fewer than 30,000 or more than 120,000 public chains, plus five repertoires with anomalous nucleotide sharing, were excluded from co-occurrence clustering. This is the immuneACCESS table as TCRdb keeps it, with only in-frame sequences that have V and J called. A part of the clones is gone; compared with another copy, unresolved V genes explain less than half, and the rest is unexplained. V and J calls and clone size follow that table, whereas D and trimming were derived from the DNA. In this sample the table shows around 160,000 clones, about three quarters of which occur a single time. The top ten clones comprise about 3% of the sample.

The cohort consisted of 600 to 750 healthy bone marrow donors. At the time of sampling, all cohort members were nominally healthy, though unrecorded immune exposures were likely present. The donor tested CMV seropositive, placing the donor among the approximately 290 seropositive members of the cohort. Every donor gave a peripheral blood sample, and the peripheral blood mononuclear cells from that sample were used for TCR beta sequencing. The Qiagen DNeasy Blood Extraction Kit was used to extract genomic DNA from the blood cell samples. About this clone: No antigen is known for it. Base qualities are not recorded, but no much larger clone differs from it by a single base.

The sample was PBMCs. The TCR was taken from a man aged 35 to 55 in good health and CMV-seropositive.

The CDR3: CASSEDFDRGSNYEQYF. Here is the DNA: TGTGCCAGCAGTGAAGATTTTGACAGGGGTTCGAACTACGAGCAGTACTTC. The chain links TRBV6-1 with TRBJ2-7, with TRBD1 matching 8 junction bases. From V the trimming removes 1 base and from J it removes 3 bases, while the gene matches leave 11 bases of the junction unaccounted for. For CDR1 and CDR2, the germline V gene lists MNHNS and SASEGT. From the cysteine through the phenylalanine, the CDR3 covers 17 amino acids. The sequence is cut down to CDR3 DNA, 51 bases in frame from base 1.